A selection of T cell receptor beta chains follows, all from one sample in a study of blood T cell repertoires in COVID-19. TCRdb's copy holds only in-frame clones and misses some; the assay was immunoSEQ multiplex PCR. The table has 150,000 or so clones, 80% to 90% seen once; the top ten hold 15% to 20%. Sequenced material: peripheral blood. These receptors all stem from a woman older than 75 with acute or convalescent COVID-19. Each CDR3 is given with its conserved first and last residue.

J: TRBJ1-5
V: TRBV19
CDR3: CASSPLSGGSNQPQHF

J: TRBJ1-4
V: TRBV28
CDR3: CASSQKGGKNEKLFF

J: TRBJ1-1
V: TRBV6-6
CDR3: CASSSRQHTEAFF

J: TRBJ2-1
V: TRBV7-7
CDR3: CASSKGLAGGGNEQFF

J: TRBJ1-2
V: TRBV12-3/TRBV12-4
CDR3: CASSPLTGGGYTF

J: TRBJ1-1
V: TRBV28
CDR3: CASSYPRELNTEAFF

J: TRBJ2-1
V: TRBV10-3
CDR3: CAISGSGRASYNEQFF

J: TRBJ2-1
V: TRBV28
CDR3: CASSSGDRVIYNEQFF

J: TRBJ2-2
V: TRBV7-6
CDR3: CASSSQGAYGELFF

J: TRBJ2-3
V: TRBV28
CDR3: CASSAPGAGTDTQYF

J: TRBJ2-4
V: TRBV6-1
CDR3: CASSDPGLDISGKNIQYF

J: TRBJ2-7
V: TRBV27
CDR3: CASSLTGTLQYF

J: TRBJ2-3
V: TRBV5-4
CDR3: CASSRGLAGVGDTQYF

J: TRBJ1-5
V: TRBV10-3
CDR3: CAISPTRDQPQHF

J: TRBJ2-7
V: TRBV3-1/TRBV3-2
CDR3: CASSQDLAGSYEQYF

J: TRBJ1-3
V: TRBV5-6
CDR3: CASSLGLRSGNTIYF

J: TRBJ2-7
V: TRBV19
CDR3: CASSTGDYEQYF

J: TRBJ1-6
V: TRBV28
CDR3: CASRGQDAYNSPLHF

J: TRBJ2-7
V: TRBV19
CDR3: CASSRGDSLTDEQYF

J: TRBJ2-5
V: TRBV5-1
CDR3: CASRPSGGSQETQYF

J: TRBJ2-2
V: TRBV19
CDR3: CASSFQRGARWSGELFF

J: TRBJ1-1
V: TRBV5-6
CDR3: CASSLQGRNLVTEAFF

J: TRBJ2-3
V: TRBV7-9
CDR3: CASSLAQTVATQYF

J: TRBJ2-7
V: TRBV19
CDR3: CASARTTGPYEQYF

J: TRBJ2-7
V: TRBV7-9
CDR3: CASSLSEAGNEQYF

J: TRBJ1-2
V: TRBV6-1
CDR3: CASSDSSVFPNYGYTF

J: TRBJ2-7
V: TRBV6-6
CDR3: CASSTGGGTYEQYF

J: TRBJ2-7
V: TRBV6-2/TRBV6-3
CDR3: CASSPLVIRTSGAYEQYF

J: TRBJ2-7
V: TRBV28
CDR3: CASSPLREGYEQYF

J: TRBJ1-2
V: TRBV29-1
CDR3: CSVDQGTLFLDGYTF

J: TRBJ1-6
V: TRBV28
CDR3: CASSWGTGNNSPLHF

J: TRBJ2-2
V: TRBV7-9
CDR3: CASSLWVAANTGELFF